This section outlines one T cell receptor beta chain sequence together with its context. This record comes from a study of blood T cell repertoires in COVID-19. Study background: COVID-19 samples collected from the United States, Italy and Spain covered acute and convalescent phases. In each case, the material was cDNA or gDNA derived from T cells, B-cell-depleted T cells, or PBMCs.

V was shortened by 4 bases and J by 1 base, with 10 bases between the two germline ends. Germline V lookup: CDR1 MNHEY, CDR2 SMNVEV (reference sequence). The CDR3 totals 14 residues. Original analysis: Nucleated cell number was recorded as an estimate derived from reference gene primer amplification. Sequencing was performed with immunoSEQ multiplex PCR; in TCRdb, only in-frame clones are kept and a portion is missing. Clonal size and the V and J genes are those of that table, whereas D and trimming came from the DNA. The sample shows approximately 290,000 clones, roughly four fifths of them seen only once.

Sequences were obtained from peripheral blood. The chain is built from TRBV27 and TRBJ1-1; maybe TRBD1 (6 bases). The clonotype comes from a person aged 65-85 years with COVID-19, enrolled during active disease. The chain's CDR3 is CASSSLGGNTEAFF. The CDR3 DNA reads TGTGCCAGCAGTTCTCTAGGGGGGAACACTGAAGCTTTCTTT.